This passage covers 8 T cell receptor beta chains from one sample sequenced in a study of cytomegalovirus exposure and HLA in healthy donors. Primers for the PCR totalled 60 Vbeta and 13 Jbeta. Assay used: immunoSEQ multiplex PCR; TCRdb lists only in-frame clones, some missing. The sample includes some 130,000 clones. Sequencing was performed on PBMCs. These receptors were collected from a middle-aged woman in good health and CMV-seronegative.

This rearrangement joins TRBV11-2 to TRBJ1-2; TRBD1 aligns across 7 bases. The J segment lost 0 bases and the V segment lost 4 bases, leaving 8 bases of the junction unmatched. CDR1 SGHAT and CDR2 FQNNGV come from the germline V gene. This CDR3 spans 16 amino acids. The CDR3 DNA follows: TGTGCCAGCAGCTCGACGAAGGGACAGCCTAACTATGGCTACACCTTC. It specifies CASSSTKGQPNYGYTF.

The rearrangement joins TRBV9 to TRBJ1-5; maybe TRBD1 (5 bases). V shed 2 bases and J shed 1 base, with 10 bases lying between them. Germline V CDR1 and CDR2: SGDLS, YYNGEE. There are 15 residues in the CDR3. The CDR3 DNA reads TGTGCCAGCAGCGTTTCAGGGCGAAGCAATCAGCCCCAGCATTTT. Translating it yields CASSVSGRSNQPQHF.

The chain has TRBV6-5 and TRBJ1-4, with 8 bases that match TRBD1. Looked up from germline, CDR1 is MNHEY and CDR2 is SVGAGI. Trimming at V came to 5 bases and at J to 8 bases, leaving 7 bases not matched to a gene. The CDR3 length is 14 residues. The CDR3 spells CASSVRRGREKLFF. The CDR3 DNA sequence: TGTGCCAGCAGTGTCCGCAGGGGGCGGGAAAAACTGTTTTTT.

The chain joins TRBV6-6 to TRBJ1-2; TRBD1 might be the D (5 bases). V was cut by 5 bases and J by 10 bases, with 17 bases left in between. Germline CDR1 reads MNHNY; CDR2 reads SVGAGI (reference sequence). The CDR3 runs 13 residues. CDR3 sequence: CASSPPQGIDYTF. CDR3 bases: TGTGCCAGCAGTCCCCCCCAGGGAATCGACTACACCTTC.

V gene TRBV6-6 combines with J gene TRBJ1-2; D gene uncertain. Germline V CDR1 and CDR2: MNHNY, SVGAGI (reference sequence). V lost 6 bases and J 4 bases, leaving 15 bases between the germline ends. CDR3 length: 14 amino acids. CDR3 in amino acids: CASSRTRNSYGYTF. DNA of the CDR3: TGTGCCAGCAGCCGGACTCGGAACAGCTATGGCTACACCTTC.

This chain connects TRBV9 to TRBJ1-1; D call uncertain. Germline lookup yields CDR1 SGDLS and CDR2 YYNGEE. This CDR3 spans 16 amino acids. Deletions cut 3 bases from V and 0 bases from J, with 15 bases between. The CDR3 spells CASSAEFRLMNTEAFF. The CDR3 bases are TGTGCCAGCAGCGCCGAATTCCGGTTGATGAACACTGAAGCTTTCTTT.

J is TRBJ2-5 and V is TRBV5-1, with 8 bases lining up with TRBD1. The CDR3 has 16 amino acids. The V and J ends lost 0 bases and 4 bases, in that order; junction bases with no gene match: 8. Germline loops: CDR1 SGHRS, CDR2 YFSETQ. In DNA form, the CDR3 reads TGCGCCAGCAGCTTGGCTTTGACAGGGGTCCCAGAGACCCAGTACTTC. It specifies CASSLALTGVPETQYF.

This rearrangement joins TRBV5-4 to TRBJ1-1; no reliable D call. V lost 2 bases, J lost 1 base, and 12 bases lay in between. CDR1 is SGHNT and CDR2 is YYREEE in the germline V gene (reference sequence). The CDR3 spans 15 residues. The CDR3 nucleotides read TGTGCCAGCAGCTTCGGAGGTGATAGGAACACTGAAGCTTTCTTT. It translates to CASSFGGDRNTEAFF.